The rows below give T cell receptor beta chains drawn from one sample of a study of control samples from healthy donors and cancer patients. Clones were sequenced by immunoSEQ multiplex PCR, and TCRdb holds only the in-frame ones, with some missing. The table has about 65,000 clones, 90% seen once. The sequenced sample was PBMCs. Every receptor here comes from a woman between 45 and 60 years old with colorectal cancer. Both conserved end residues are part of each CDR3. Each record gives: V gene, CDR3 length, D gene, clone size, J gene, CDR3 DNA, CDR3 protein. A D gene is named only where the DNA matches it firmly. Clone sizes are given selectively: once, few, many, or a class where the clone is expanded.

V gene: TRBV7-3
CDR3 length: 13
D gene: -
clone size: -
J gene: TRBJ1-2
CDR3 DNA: TGTGCCAGCAGCTTAGGGGAGGGGTATGGCTACACCTTC
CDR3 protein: CASSLGEGYGYTF

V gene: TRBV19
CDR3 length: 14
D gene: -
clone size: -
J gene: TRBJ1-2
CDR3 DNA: TGTGCCAGCATCCCGCCCCGGGGCCCGTTGGGCTACACCTTC
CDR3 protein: CASIPPRGPLGYTF

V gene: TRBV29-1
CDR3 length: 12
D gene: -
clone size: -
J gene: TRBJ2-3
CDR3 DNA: TGCAGCGTCCGGGACACCGCAGATACGCAGTATTTT
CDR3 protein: CSVRDTADTQYF

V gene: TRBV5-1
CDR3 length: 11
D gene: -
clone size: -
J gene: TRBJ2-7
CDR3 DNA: TGCGCCAGCAGTTCCAGCTACGAGCAGTACTTC
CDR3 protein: CASSSSYEQYF

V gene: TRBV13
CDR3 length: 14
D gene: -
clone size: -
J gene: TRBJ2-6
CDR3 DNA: TGTGCCAGCAGCGACTCAGGTGGGGCCAACGTCCTGACTTTC
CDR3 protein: CASSDSGGANVLTF

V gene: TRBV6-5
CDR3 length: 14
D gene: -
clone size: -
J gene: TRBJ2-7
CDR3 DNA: TGTGCCAGCAGATCCCCAGGGATAGCCTACGAGCAGTACTTC
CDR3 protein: CASRSPGIAYEQYF

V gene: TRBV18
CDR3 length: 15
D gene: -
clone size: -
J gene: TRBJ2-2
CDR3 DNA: TGTGCCAGCTCACCGCTTGAAGGATTTCCCGGGGAGCTGTTTTTT
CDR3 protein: CASSPLEGFPGELFF

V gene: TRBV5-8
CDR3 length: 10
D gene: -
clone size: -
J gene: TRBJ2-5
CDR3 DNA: TGTGCCAGCAGGATAGAGACCCAGTACTTC
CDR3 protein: CASRIETQYF

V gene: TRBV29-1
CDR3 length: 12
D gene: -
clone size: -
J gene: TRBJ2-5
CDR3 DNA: TGCAGCGTTGAAGGGGGGCAAGAGACCCAGTACTTC
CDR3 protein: CSVEGGQETQYF

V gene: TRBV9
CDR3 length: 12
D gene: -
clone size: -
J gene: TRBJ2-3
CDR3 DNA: TGTGCCAGCTCCCCGGGGAAGGATACGCAGTATTTT
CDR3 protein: CASSPGKDTQYF

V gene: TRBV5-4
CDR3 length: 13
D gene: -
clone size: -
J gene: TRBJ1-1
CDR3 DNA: TGTGCCAGCAGCTTTTCGGGGGCCACTGAAGCTTTCTTT
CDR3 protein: CASSFSGATEAFF

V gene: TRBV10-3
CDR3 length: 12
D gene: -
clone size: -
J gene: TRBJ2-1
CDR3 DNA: TGTGCCATCAGTGAGGCACTAGTTGAGCAGTTCTTC
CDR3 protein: CAISEALVEQFF

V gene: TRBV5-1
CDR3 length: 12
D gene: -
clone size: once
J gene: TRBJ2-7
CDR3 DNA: TGCGCCAGCGGGGACGCGTCCTACGAGCAGTACTTC
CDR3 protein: CASGDASYEQYF

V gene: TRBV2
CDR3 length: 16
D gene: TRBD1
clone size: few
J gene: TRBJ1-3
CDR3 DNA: TGTGCCAGCAGTTCAGGGACAGTAGGCTCTGGAAACACCATATATTTT
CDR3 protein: CASSSGTVGSGNTIYF

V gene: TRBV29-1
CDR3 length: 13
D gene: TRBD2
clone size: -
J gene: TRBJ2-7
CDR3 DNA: TGCAGCTACCGGGGTGGGAGGGACTACGAGCAGTACTTC
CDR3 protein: CSYRGGRDYEQYF

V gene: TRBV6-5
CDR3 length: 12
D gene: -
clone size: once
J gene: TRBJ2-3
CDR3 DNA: TGTGCCACGACGTTAAGCGCAGATACGCAGTATTTT
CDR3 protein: CATTLSADTQYF

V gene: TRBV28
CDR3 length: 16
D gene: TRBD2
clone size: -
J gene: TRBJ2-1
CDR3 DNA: TGTGCCAGCAGTTACATTGGGACTAGCGGGACCAATGAGCAGTTCTTC
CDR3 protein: CASSYIGTSGTNEQFF

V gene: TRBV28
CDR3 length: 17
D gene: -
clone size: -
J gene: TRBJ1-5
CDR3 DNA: TGTGCCAGCATGATCGGGGGGGCCGGTGATAGCAATCAGCCCCAGCATTTT
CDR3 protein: CASMIGGAGDSNQPQHF

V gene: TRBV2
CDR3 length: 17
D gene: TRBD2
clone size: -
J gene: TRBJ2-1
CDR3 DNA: TGTGCCAGCAGTGGGGGTAGCGGGAGGGCTGGTAGGGATGAGCAGTTCTTC
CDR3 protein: CASSGGSGRAGRDEQFF

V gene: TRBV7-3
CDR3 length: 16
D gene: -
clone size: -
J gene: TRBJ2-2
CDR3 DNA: TGTGCCAGCAGCTTAAATCGGCGGGAGAACACCGGGGAGCTGTTTTTT
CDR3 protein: CASSLNRRENTGELFF

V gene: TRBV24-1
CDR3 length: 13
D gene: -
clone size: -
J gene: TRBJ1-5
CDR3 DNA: TGTGCCACCAGTGACGTTGCTGGTCAGCCCCAGCATTTT
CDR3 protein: CATSDVAGQPQHF

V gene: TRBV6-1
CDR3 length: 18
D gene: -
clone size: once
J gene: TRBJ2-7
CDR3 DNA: TGTGCCAGCAGTGAAGCGCTTCTGGGCAGGTTAAGCTCCTACGAGCAGTACTTC
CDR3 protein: CASSEALLGRLSSYEQYF

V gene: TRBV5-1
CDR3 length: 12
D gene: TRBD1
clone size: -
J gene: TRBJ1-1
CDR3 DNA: TGCGCCAGCAGCGTCGACAGGGGGCCAGCTTTCTTT
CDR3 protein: CASSVDRGPAFF

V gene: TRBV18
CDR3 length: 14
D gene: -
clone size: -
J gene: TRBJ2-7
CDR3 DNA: TGTGCCAGCTCACGTAATAAGGGGGTCTACGAGCAGTACTTC
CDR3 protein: CASSRNKGVYEQYF

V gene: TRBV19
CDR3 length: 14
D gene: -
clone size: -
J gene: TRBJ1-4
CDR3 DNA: TGTGCCAGTAGAGAGGGAGGTCTCAATGAAAAACTGTTTTTT
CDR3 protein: CASREGGLNEKLFF